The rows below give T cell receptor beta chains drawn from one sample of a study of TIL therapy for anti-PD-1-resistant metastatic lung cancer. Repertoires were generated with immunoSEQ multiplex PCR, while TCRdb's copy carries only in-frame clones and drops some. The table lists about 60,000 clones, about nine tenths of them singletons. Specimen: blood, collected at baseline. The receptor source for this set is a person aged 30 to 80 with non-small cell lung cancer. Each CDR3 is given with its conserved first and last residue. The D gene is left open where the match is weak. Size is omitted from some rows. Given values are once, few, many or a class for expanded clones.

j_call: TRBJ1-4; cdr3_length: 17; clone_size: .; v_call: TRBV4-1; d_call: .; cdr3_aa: CASSQDRAAETGEKLFF; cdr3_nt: TGCGCCAGCAGCCAAGACAGAGCTGCGGAAACAGGGGAAAAACTGTTTTTT
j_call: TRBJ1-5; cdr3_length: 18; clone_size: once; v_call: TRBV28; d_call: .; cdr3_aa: CASSDSGGTRRINQPQHF; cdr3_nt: TGTGCCAGCAGTGACTCTGGGGGGACCAGAAGGATAAATCAGCCCCAGCATTTT
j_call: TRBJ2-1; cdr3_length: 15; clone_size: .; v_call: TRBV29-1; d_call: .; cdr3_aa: CSVDRIGRDYNEQFF; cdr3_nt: TGCAGCGTTGACCGAATCGGACGTGACTACAATGAGCAGTTCTTC
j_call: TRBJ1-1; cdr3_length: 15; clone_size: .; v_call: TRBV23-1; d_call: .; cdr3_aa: CASIERRQGHTEAFF; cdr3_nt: TGCGCCAGCATCGAACGGAGGCAGGGACACACTGAAGCTTTCTTT
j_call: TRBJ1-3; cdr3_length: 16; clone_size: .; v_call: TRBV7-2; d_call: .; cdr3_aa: CASSLNGRPSGNTIYF; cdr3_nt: TGTGCCAGCAGCTTAAACGGGCGGCCCTCTGGAAACACCATATATTTT
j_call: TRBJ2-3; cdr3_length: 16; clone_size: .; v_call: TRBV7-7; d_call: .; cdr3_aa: CASSPGPQGITDTQYF; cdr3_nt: TGTGCCAGCAGCCCCGGGCCGCAGGGGATCACAGATACGCAGTATTTT
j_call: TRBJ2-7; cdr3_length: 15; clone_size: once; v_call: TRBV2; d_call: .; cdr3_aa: CASSSQGGQPFKEYF; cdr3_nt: TGTGCCAGCAGTTCTCAGGGGGGACAGCCCTTCAAAGAGTACTTC
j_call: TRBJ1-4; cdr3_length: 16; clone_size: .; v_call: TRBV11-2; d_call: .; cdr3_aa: CASSPRGGQGNEKLFF; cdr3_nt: TGTGCCAGCAGCCCACGAGGAGGTCAGGGGAATGAAAAACTGTTTTTT
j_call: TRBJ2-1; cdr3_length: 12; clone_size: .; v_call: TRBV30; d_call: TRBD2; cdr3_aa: CASGLAGGRQFF; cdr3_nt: TGTGCCTCCGGACTAGCGGGAGGGCGGCAGTTCTTC
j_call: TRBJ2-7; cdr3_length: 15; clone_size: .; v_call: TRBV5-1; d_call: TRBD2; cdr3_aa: CASSPLAGDPYEQYF; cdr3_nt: TGCGCCAGCAGCCCCCTAGCGGGGGACCCCTACGAGCAGTACTTC
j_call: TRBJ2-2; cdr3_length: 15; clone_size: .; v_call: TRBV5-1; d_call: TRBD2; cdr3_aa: CASSQSGKVTGELFF; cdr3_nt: TGCGCCAGCAGCCAAAGCGGGAAGGTCACCGGGGAGCTGTTTTTT
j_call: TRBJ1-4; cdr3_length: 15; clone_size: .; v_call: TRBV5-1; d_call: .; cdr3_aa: CASSPPGADNEKLFF; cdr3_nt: TGCGCCAGCAGCCCCCCGGGGGCCGATAATGAAAAACTGTTTTTT
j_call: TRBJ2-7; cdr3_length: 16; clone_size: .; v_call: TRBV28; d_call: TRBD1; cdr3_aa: CASSSWDRATSYEQYF; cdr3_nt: TGTGCCAGCAGTTCATGGGACAGGGCTACCTCCTACGAGCAGTACTTC
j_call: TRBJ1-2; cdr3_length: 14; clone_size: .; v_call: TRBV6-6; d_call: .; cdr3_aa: CASSYGTGNYGYTF; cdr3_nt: TGTGCCAGCAGTTACGGTACAGGGAACTATGGCTACACCTTC
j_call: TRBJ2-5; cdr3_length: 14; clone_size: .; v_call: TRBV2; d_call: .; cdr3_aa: CASSPRKAQETQYF; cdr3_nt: TGTGCCAGCAGCCCCAGGAAAGCCCAAGAGACCCAGTACTTC
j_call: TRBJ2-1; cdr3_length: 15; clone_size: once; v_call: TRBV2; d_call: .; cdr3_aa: CASSEDSQRRDEQFF; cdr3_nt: TGTGCCAGCAGTGAAGATTCCCAGCGGAGGGATGAGCAGTTCTTC
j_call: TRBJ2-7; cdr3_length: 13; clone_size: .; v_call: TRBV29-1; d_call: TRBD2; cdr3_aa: CSVLGGSTYEQYF; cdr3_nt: TGCAGCGTCTTGGGCGGGAGTACCTACGAGCAGTACTTC
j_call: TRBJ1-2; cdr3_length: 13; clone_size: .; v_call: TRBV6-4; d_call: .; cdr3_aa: CASSEGNNNGYTF; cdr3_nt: TGTGCCAGCAGTGAGGGGAATAACAATGGCTACACCTTC
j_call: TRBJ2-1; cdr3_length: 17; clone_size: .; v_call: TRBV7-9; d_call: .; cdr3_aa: CASSDSDPYGGYNEQFF; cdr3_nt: TGTGCCAGCAGCGATTCGGACCCCTATGGAGGCTACAATGAGCAGTTCTTC
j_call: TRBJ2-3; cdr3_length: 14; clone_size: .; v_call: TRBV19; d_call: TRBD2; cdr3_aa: CASSGRDEADTQYF; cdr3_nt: TGTGCCAGTAGTGGGAGGGACGAGGCAGATACGCAGTATTTT
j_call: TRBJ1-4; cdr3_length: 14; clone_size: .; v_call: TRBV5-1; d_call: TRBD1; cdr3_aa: CASSTTGGREKLFF; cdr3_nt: TGCGCCAGCAGCACGACAGGGGGCCGAGAAAAACTGTTTTTT
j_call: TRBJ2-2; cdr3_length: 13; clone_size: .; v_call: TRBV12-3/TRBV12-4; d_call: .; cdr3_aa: CASSSVETGELFF; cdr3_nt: TGTGCCAGCAGCTCGGTCGAAACCGGGGAGCTGTTTTTT
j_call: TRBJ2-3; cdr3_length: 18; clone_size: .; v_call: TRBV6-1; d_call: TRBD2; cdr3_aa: CASSGTSGGATSTDTQYF; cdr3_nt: TGTGCCAGCAGTGGTACTAGCGGGGGGGCCACTAGCACAGATACGCAGTATTTT
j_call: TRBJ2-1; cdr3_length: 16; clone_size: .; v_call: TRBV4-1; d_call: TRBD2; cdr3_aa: CASSQDPALAGNRQFF; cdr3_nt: TGCGCCAGCAGCCAAGATCCTGCTCTAGCGGGAAATAGGCAGTTCTTC
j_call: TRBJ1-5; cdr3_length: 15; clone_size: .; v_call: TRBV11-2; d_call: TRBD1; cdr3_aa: CASSQLGQGAQPQHF; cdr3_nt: TGTGCCAGCAGCCAATTGGGACAGGGGGCACAGCCCCAGCATTTT
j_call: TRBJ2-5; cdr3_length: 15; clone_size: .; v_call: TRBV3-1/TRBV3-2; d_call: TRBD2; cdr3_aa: CASSQDGGGQETQYF; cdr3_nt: TGTGCCAGCAGCCAAGATGGGGGGGGGCAAGAGACCCAGTACTTC
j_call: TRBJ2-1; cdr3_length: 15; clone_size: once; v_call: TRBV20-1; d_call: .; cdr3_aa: CSASGVGPTYNEQFF; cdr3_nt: TGCAGTGCTAGTGGGGTGGGTCCCACCTACAATGAGCAGTTCTTC
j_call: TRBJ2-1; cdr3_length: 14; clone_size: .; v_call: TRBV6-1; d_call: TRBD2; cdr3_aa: CASSEVWGGNEQFF; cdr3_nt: TGTGCCAGCAGTGAAGTTTGGGGGGGGAATGAGCAGTTCTTC
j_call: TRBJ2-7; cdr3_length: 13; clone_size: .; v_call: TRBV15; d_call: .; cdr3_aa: CATSIQRAYEQYF; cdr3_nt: TGTGCCACCAGTATTCAGAGGGCCTACGAGCAGTACTTC
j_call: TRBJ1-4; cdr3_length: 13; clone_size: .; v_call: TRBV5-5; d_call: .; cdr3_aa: CASSPGHGEKLFF; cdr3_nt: TGTGCCAGCAGCCCCGGACACGGCGAAAAACTGTTTTTT
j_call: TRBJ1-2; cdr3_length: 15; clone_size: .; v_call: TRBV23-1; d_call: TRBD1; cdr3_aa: CASSPDRGRGYGYTF; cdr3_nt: TGCGCCAGCAGTCCGGACAGGGGGCGAGGTTATGGCTACACCTTC
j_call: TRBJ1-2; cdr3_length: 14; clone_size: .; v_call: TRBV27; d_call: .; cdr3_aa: CASSIGRTNYGYTF; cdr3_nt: TGTGCCAGCAGTATTGGCAGAACTAACTATGGCTACACCTTC
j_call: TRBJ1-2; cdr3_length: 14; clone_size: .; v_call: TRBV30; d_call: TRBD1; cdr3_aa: CAWSPGQGGYGYTF; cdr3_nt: TGTGCCTGGAGTCCCGGACAGGGAGGGTATGGCTACACCTTC
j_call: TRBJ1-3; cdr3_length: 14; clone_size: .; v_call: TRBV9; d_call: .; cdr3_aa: CASSVGQGGNTIYF; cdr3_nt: TGTGCCAGCAGCGTAGGCCAGGGTGGAAACACCATATATTTT
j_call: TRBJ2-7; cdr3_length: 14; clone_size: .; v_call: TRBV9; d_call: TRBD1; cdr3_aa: CASSLGQSTYEQYF; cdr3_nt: TGTGCCAGCAGCCTGGGACAGTCTACCTACGAGCAGTACTTC
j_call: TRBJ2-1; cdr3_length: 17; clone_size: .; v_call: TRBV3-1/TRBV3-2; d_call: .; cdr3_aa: CASRPRYYGLGYNEQFF; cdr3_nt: TGTGCCAGCCGGCCGCGATATTATGGTTTGGGGTACAATGAGCAGTTCTTC
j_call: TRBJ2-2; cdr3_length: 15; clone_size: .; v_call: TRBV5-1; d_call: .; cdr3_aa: CASSLEGRDTGELFF; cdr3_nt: TGCGCCAGCAGCTTGGAAGGCAGGGACACCGGGGAGCTGTTTTTT